This T cell receptor (beta chain) was sequenced in a study of shared clonotypes between healthy human individuals. Study-level points and caveats: Sorted-subset sequencing, rarefaction showed, was incomplete despite large depth.

In the naive CD8 group, cells lacked CD45RO and were positively selected for CCR7, so terminally differentiated effector memory CD45RA+ cells were left out. Recent vaccinations or acute infections were absent in the healthy HIV-negative adult donors. On this clone itself: The antigen is unknown.

Here immunoSEQ multiplex PCR was the method, and the copy in TCRdb shows in-frame clones only, minus some. The sample shows about 2.2 million clones, roughly 93% of them seen only once. Specimen: naive CD8+ T cells from PBMCs. This TCR derives from a young man in good health. Some clones in this sample may be carry-over from other donors' samples.

The DNA of the CDR3 is TGTGCCAGCAGCCCACCCGGGACCGCGAATGAAAAACTGTTTTTT. This encodes CASSPPGTANEKLFF. The rearrangement joins TRBV27 to TRBJ1-4; D perhaps matches TRBD1 (5 bases). Per the germline V gene, CDR1 is MNHEY and CDR2 is SMNVEV (reference sequence). The ends were cut back, 6 bases at V and 5 bases at J, with 16 bases in the middle. The length of the CDR3 is 15 residues.